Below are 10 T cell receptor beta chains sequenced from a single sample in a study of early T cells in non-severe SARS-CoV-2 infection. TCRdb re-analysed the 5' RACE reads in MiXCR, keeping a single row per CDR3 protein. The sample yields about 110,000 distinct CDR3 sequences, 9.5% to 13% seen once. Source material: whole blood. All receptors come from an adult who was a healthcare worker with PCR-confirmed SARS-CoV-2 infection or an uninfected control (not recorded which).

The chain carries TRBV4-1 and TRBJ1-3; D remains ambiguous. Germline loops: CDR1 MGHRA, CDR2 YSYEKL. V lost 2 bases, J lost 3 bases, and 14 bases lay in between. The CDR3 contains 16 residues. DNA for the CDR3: TGCGCCAGCAGCCAAAGGGTATGGGTTGATGGAAACACCATATATTTT. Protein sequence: CASSQRVWVDGNTIYF.

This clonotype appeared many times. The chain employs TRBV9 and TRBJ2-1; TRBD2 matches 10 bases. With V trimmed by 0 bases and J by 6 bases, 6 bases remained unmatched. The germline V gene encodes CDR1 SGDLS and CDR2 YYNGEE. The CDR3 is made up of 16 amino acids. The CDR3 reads CASSVGASGSGNEQFF. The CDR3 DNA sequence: TGTGCCAGCAGCGTAGGGGCTAGCGGGAGTGGCAATGAGCAGTTCTTC.

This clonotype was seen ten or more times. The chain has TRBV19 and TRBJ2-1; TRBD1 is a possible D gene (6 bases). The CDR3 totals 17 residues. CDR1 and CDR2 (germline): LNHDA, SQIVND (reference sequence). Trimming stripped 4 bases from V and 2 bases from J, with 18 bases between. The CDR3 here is CASSTRGGGTTYNEQFF. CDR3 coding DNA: TGTGCCAGTAGTACCAGGGGTGGGGGAACCACCTACAATGAGCAGTTCTTC.

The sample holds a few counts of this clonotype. The CDR3 region is CASSLRGRGSMLAQYF. The CDR3 region has the DNA TGTGCCAGCAGCTTACGAGGCAGGGGGAGCATGTTGGCCCAGTACTTC. The V gene is TRBV7-9, the J gene TRBJ2-5, with 7 bases aligning to TRBD1. CDR1 is SEHNR, CDR2 FQNEAQ, per germline (reference sequence). V lost 2 bases, J lost 9 bases, and 15 bases stayed unmatched. This CDR3 comprises 16 residues.

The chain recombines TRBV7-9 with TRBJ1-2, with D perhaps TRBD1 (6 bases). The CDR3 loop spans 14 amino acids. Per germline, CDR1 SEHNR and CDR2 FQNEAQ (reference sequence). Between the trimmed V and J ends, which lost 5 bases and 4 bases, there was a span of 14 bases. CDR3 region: CASSMSGTPYGYTF. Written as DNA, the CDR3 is TGTGCCAGCAGCATGTCAGGGACACCCTATGGCTACACCTTC.

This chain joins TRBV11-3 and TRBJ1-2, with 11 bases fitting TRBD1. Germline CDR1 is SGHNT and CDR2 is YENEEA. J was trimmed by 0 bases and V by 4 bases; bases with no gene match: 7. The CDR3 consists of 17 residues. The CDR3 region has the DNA TGTGCCAGCAGCTCATCCTGGGACAGGGGGTCTAACTATGGCTACACCTTC. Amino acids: CASSSSWDRGSNYGYTF. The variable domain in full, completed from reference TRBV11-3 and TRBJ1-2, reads EAGVVQSPRYKIIEKKQPVAFWCNPISGHNTLYWYLQNLGQGPELLIRYENEEAVDDSQLPKDRFSAERLKGVDSTLKIQPAELGDSAVYLCASSSSWDRGSNYGYTFGSGTRLTVV.

CDR3 nucleotides: TGTGCCAGCACCCTAACCACCCCCCTCTACGAGCAGTACTTC. Its translation is CASTLTTPLYEQYF. The chain recombines TRBV6-6 with TRBJ2-7; no firm D call. The CDR3 contains 14 residues. Germline V gene data show CDR1 as MNHNY and CDR2 as SVGAGI (reference sequence). The germline V and J ends were trimmed by 7 bases and 3 bases, with 16 bases remaining between them.

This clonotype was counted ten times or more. CDR3 coding DNA: TGTGCCAGCACCAAGGGGAGAGAGACCCAGTACTTC. Encoded protein: CASTKGRETQYF. This sequence joins TRBV12-3 or TRBV12-4 and TRBJ2-5; D is perhaps TRBD1 or TRBD2 (5 bases each). V was cut by 7 bases and J by 4 bases, with 10 bases left in between. This CDR3 spans 12 amino acids.

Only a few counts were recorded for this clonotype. Here the CDR3 DNA reads TGTGCCAGCAGCCAAGATACCCAGGGCTTGGGTCAGCCCCAGCATTTT. This sequence encodes CASSQDTQGLGQPQHF. The gene calls are TRBV14 and TRBJ1-5; D is possibly TRBD1 (5 bases). Germline CDR1 SGHDN, CDR2 FVKESK. The CDR3 totals 16 residues. V was clipped by 0 bases and J by 6 bases, with 15 bases between them.

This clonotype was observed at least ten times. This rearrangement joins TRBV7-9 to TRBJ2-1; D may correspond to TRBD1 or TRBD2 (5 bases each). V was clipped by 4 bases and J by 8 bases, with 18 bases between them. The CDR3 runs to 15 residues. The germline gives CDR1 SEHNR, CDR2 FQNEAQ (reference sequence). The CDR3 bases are TGTGCCAGCAGCTGGCCAGGGACCCCTTTGGATGAGCAGTTCTTC. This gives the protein CASSWPGTPLDEQFF.